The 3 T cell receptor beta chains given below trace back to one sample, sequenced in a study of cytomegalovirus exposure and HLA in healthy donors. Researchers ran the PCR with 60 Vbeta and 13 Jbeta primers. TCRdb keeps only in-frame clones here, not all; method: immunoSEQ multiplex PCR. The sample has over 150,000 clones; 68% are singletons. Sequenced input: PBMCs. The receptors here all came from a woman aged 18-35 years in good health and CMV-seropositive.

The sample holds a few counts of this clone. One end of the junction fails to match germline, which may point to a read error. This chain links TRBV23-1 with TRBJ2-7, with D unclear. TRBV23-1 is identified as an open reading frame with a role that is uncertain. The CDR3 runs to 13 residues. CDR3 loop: CASSLEPDYGQYF. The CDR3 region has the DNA TGCGCCAGCTCTCTAGAACCTGATTACGGGCAGTACTTC.

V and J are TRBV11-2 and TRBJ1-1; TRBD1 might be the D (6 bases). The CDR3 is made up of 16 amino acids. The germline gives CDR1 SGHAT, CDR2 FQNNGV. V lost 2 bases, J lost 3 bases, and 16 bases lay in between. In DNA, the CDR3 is TGTGCCAGCAGCTTAAATTGGGAAGGGGGGGACACTGAAGCTTTCTTT. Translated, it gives CASSLNWEGGDTEAFF.

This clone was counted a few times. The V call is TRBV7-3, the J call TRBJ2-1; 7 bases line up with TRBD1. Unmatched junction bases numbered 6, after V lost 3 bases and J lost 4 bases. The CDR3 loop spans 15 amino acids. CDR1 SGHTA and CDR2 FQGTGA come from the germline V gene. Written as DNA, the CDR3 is TGTGCCAGCAGCTTGGGACAGTTAATGTACAATGAGCAGTTCTTC. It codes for CASSLGQLMYNEQFF.